Each of the 10 T cell receptor beta chains below was sequenced from the same sample in a study of siplizumab effects on memory and regulatory T cells. The data were produced by immunoSEQ multiplex PCR, yet TCRdb's version contains in-frame clones alone and is incomplete. The sample carries about 75,000 clones, 93% recorded once. The sample was CD8+ T cells sorted from blood. These receptors came from a human donor in good health.

This rearrangement joins TRBV29-1 to TRBJ2-1, with D hard to call. Trimming removed 6 bases at V and 4 bases at J, with 4 bases between. The CDR3 is 10 amino acids. Per the germline V gene, CDR1 is SQVTM and CDR2 is ANQGSEA. As DNA, the CDR3 is TGCAGCGTAGCATACAATGAGCAGTTCTTC. Encoded protein: CSVAYNEQFF.

The chain recombines TRBV25-1 with TRBJ1-6, with 7 positions matching TRBD1. The CDR3 runs 14 residues. CDR1 MGHDK and CDR2 SYGVNS come from the germline V gene. With V trimmed by 3 bases and J by 6 bases, 2 bases remained unmatched. CDR3 in amino acids: CASSEDRSNSPLHF. The CDR3 nucleotides are TGTGCCAGCAGTGAGGACAGGAGTAATTCACCCCTCCACTTT.

The chain couples TRBV19 to TRBJ2-7, with D possibly being TRBD1 (5 bases). Trimming shortened V by 1 base and J by 5 bases, and 6 bases separated the two germline ends. Germline CDR1 LNHDA, CDR2 SQIVND (reference sequence). This CDR3 is built from 12 residues. The CDR3 protein is CASSIGTHEQYF. DNA of the CDR3: TGTGCCAGTAGTATAGGGACACACGAGCAGTACTTC.

V gene TRBV6-6 combines with J gene TRBJ2-1; D remains unclear. The V end lost 0 bases, the J end lost 5 bases, and 8 bases lay between the germline ends. The CDR3 runs to 14 residues. Germline assignment: CDR1 MNHNY and CDR2 SVGAGI (reference sequence). CDR3 region: CASSYSNIDNEQFF. CDR3 nucleotides: TGTGCCAGCAGTTACTCGAATATCGACAATGAGCAGTTCTTC.

The V and J genes are TRBV10-3 and TRBJ2-7, with a tentative D call TRBD1 (6 bases). This CDR3 has 14 residues. The germline V gene encodes CDR1 ENHRY and CDR2 SYGVKD. V dropped 3 bases and J dropped 2 bases, with 11 bases sitting between them. The DNA for the CDR3 is TGTGCCATCAGTGATTCGGACAGTCCCTACGAGCAGTACTTC. It specifies CAISDSDSPYEQYF.

The chain recombines TRBV5-1 with TRBJ1-1; D ambiguous. CDR1 is SGHRS and CDR2 is YFSETQ in the germline V gene. The CDR3 length is 13 residues. V was pared by 0 bases and J by 5 bases, with 8 bases between. The CDR3 reads CASSLGLGTEAFF. DNA of the CDR3: TGCGCCAGCAGCTTGGGTTTGGGGACTGAAGCTTTCTTT. Based on the CDR3 plus reference TRBV5-1 and TRBJ1-1, the full variable domain is KAGVTQTPRYLIKTRGQQVTLSCSPISGHRSVSWYQQTPGQGLQFLFEYFSETQRNKGNFPGRFSGRQFSNSRSEMNVSTLELGDSALYLCASSLGLGTEAFFGQGTRLTVV.

DNA of the CDR3: TGTGCCAGTAGTGACTCGAACACAGATACGCAGTATTTT. Amino acid sequence: CASSDSNTDTQYF. The chain recombines TRBV19 with TRBJ2-3; D remains unclear. Germline V lookup: CDR1 LNHDA, CDR2 SQIVND (reference sequence). V lost 5 bases to trimming and J lost 2 bases, with 8 bases between them. This CDR3 contains 13 residues.

V and J are TRBV18 and TRBJ2-3, with a possible D match to TRBD2 (6 bases). The CDR3 totals 14 residues. Trimming cost V 3 bases and J 5 bases, with 12 bases left between them. The germline CDR1 and CDR2 sequences are KGHSH and LQKENI. Here the CDR3 DNA reads TGTGCCAGCTCACCTATGGAGGGTAGAGATACGCAGTATTTT. Translation: CASSPMEGRDTQYF. The variable domain in full, completed from reference TRBV18 and TRBJ2-3, reads NAGVMQNPRHLVRRRGQEARLRCSPMKGHSHVYWYRQLPEEGLKFMVYLQKENIIDESGMPKERFSAEFPKEGPSILRIQQVVRGDSAAYFCASSPMEGRDTQYFGPGTRLTVL.

The rearrangement links TRBV21-1 to TRBJ2-7; the table's TRBD2 call for D was not verified on the DNA. TRBV21-1 is a pseudogene locus. CDR3 size: 13 residues. The CDR3 bases are TGTGCCAGCAGCAAAGCCGGGGTCTCCGAGCAGTACTTC. Its protein product is CASSKAGVSEQYF.

This rearrangement joins TRBV6-5 to TRBJ1-4; 7 bases map to TRBD1. CDR1 MNHEY and CDR2 SVGAGI come from the germline V gene. After removal of 2 bases from V and 1 base from J, the junction contained 1 base not matched to a gene. This CDR3 region has 15 residues. The CDR3 nucleotides are TGTGCCAGCAGTTACCAGGGGGGAACTAATGAAAAACTGTTTTTT. Translating gives CASSYQGGTNEKLFF.